This T cell receptor (beta chain) comes out of a study of CD4 T cells in relation to SARS-CoV-2 and coronaviruses. CD4+ T cells from unexposed donors were obtained before the COVID-19 pandemic (2011-2018). Notes on the study in general: The assay detects memory recall responses, not culture-primed primary responses.

Uncultured naive and memory CD4+ T cells supplied DNA for deep TCR-beta sequencing. The method was immunoSEQ multiplex PCR; TCRdb's version includes in-frame clones alone and lacks a portion of them. The sample has about 59,000 clones, about nine tenths seen once. This clone was seen more than once but under ten times. Its antigen is still unknown. Unmatched junction bases numbered 9, after V lost 6 bases and J lost 5 bases. CDR1 and CDR2 from the germline V gene are SEHNR and FQNEAQ (reference sequence). The CDR3 totals 14 residues. Sequencing was done on a sample of memory CD4+ T cells from PBMCs. This clonotype was obtained from a human donor in good health. V usage is TRBV7-9 and J usage is TRBJ1-1, with 7 bases that match TRBD1. Here the CDR3 DNA reads TGTGCCAGCAGGCATTACAGGGGTGGAACTGAAGCTTTCTTT. This encodes CASRHYRGGTEAFF. The whole variable domain, remainder taken from reference TRBV7-9 and TRBJ1-1, is DTGVSQNPRHKITKRGQNVTFRCDPISEHNRLYWYRQTLGQGPEFLTYFQNEAQLEKSRLLSDRFSAERPKGSFSTLEIQRTEQGDSAMYLCASRHYRGGTEAFFGQGTRLTVV.